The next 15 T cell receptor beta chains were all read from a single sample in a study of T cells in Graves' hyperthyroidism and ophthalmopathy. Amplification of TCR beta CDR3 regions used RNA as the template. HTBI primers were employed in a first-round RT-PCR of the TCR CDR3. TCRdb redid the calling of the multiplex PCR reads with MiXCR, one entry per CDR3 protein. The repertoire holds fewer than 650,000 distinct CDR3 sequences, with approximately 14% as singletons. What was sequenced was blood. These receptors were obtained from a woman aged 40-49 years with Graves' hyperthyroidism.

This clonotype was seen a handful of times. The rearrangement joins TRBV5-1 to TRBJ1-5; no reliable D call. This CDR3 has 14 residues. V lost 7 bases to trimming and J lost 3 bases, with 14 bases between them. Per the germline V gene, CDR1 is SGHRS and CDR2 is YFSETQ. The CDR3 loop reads CASAEQPNNQPQHF. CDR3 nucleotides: TGCGCCAGCGCGGAACAGCCTAACAATCAGCCCCAGCATTTT.

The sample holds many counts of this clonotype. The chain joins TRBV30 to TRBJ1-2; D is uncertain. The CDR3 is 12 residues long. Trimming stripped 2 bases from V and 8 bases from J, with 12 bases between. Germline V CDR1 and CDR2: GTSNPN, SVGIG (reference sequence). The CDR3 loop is CAWSLPRGGYTF. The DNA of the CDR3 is TGTGCCTGGAGTCTGCCACGGGGAGGCTACACCTTC.

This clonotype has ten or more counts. CDR3 DNA sequence: TGTGCCAGCATAGGACCTTCGGGCGCTGAAGCTTTCTTT. It translates to CASIGPSGAEAFF. The chain has TRBV28 and TRBJ1-1; the D is unclear. CDR1 is MDHEN and CDR2 is SYDVKM in the germline V gene. The CDR3 spans 13 residues. Trimming cost V 7 bases and J 6 bases, with 15 bases left between them.

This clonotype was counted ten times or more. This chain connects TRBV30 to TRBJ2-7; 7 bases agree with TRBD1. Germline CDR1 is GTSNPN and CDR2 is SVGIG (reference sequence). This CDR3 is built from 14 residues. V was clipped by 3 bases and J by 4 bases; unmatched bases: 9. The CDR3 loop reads CAWRLYRGAYEQYF. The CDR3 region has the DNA TGTGCCTGGAGGCTCTACAGGGGCGCATACGAGCAGTACTTC.

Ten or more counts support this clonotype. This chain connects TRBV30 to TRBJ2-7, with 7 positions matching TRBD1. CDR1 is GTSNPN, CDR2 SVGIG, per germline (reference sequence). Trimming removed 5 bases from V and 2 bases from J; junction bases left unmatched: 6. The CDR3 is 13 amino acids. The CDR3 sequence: CAWHPGTAYEQYF. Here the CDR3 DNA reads TGTGCCTGGCACCCCGGGACAGCCTACGAGCAGTACTTC.

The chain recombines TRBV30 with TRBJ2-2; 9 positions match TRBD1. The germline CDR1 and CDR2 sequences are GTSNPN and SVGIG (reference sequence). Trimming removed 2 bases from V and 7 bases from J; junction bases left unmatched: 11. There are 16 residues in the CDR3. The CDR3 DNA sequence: TGTGCCTGGAGTTCAACCGGGACAGGGATCTACGGGGAGCTGTTTTTT. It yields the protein CAWSSTGTGIYGELFF.

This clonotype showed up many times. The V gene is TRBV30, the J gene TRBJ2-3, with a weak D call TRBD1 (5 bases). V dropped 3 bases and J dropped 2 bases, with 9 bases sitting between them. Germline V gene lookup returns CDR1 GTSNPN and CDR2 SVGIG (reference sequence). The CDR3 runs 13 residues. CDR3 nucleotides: TGTGCCTGGAGCCAGACAGACACAGATACGCAGTATTTT. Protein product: CAWSQTDTDTQYF. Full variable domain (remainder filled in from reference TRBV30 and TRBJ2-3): SQTIHQWPATLVQPVGSPLSLECTVEGTSNPNLYWYRQAAGRGLQLLFYSVGIGQISSEVPQNLSASRPQDRQFILSSKKLLLSDSGFYLCAWSQTDTDTQYFGPGTRLTVL.

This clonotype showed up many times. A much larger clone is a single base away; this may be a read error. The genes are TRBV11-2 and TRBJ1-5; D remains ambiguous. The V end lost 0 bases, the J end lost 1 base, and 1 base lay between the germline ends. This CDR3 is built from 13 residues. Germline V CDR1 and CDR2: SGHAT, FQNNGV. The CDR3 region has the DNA TGTGCCAGCAGCTTAGAGAGCAATCAGCCCCAGCATTTT. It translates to CASSLESNQPQHF.

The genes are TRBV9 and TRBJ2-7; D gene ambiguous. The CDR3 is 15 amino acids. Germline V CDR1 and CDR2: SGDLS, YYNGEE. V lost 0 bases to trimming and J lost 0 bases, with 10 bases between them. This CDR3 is CASSVGQAPSYEQYF. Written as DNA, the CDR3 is TGTGCCAGCAGCGTAGGGCAGGCCCCCTCCTACGAGCAGTACTTC.

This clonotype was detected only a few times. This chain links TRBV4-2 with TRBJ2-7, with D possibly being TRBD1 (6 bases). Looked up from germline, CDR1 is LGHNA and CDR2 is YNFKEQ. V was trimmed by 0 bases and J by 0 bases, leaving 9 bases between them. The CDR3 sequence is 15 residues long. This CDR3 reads CASSQDGQSSYEQYF. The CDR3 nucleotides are TGTGCCAGCAGCCAAGACGGACAGTCCTCCTACGAGCAGTACTTC.

In nucleotides, the CDR3 is TGTGCCAGCAGTTTATACCCAGGGGGCAGTGAGCAGTTCTTC. Translation: CASSLYPGGSEQFF. The chain employs TRBV27 and TRBJ2-1, with 8 nucleotides matching TRBD1. The trim removed 1 base at V and 9 bases at J, leaving 5 bases unmatched. Germline CDR1 reads MNHEY; CDR2 reads SMNVEV (reference sequence). The CDR3 totals 14 residues.

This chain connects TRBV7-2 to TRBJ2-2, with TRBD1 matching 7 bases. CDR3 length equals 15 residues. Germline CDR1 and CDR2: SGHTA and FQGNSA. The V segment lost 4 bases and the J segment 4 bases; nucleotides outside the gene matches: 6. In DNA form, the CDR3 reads TGTGCCAGCAGCTACAGACCAGGGGGCACCGGGGAGCTGTTTTTT. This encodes CASSYRPGGTGELFF. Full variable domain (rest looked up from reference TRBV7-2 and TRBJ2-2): GAGVSQSPSNKVTEKGKDVELRCDPISGHTALYWYRQSLGQGLEFLIYFQGNSAPDKSGLPSDRFSAERTGGSVSTLTIQRTQQEDSAVYLCASSYRPGGTGELFFGEGSRLTVL.

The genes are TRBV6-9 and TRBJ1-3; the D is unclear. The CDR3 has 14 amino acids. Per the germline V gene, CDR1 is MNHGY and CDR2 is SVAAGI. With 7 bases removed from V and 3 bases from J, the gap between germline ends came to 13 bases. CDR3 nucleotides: TGTGCCAGCATTTGGGGAAATGGTGGAAACACCATATATTTT. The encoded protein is CASIWGNGGNTIYF.

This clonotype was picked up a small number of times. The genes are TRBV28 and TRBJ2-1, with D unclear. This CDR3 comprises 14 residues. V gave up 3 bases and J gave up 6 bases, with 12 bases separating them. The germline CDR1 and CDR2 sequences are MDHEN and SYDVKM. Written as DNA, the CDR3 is TGTGCCAGCAGTTTCGGTTCCCATATCAATGAGCAGTTCTTC. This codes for CASSFGSHINEQFF.

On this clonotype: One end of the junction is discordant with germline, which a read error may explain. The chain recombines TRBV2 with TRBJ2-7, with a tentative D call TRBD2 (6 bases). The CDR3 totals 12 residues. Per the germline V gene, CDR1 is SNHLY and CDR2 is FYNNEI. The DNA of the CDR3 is TGTGCCAGCAGGGAGGGAATGATGGAGCCGTACTTC. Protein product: CASREGMMEPYF.